This T cell receptor (beta chain) was recorded in a study of T-cell reconstitution after alpha-beta-depleted transplantation in children. The junction had 0 bases not matched to a gene; V was cut back by 4 bases and J by 2 bases. CDR1 LNHDA and CDR2 SQIVND come from the germline V gene (reference sequence). There are 14 residues in the CDR3. This clonotype has ten or more counts. Preparation of the TCRbeta library involved a method that used unique molecular identifiers. TCRdb re-called the PCR reads through MiXCR, storing one row per CDR3 protein. The repertoire holds approximately 70,000 distinct CDR3 sequences, with roughly 4.4% as singletons.

V gene TRBV19 combines with J gene TRBJ1-5; 9 bases are a match to TRBD1. This material consisted of PBMCs, mostly from graft donor cells, taken 180 days after TCRalphabeta/CD19-depleted stem cell transplant. This TCR was recovered from a boy in the first two years of life who had a stem cell transplant for acute myeloid leukemia, so the T cells may come from the graft donor. CDR3 amino acids: CASSRQGGNQPQHF. CDR3 DNA sequence: TGTGCCAGTAGTAGACAGGGGGGCAATCAGCCCCAGCATTTT.